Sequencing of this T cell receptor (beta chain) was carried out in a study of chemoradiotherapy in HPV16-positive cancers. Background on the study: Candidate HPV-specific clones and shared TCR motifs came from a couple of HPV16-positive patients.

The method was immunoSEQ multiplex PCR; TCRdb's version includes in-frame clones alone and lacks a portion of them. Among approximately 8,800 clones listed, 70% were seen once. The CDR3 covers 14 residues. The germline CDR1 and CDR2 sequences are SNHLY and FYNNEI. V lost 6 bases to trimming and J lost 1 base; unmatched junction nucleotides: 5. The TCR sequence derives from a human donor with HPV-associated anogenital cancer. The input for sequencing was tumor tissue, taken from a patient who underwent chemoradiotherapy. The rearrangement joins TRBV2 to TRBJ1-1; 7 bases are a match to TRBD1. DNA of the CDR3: TGTGCCAGCAGGGAGACAGGGCAGAACACTGAAGCTTTCTTT. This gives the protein CASRETGQNTEAFF.